This record concerns one T cell receptor beta chain sequence. Its antigen is not known. This entry is derived from a study of vaccination effects on CD4 cells after COVID-19. After expansion with viral peptide pools in the ViraFEST assay, antigen-specific CD4+ T cells were sequenced. With roughly nine days of culture completed, CD4+ T cells were isolated. Every participant took two doses of the BNT162b2 or mRNA-1273 vaccine. The germline CDR1 and CDR2 sequences are MNHEY and SVGEGT. The CDR3 is 13 amino acids. V was cut by 3 bases and J by 6 bases, with 12 bases left in between. Clones were sequenced by immunoSEQ multiplex PCR, and TCRdb holds only the in-frame ones, with some missing. The data hold 35,000 to 45,000 clones, with approximately 80% observed a single time.

The chain uses TRBV6-2 or TRBV6-3 and TRBJ2-7, with unresolved D. The sample here was CD4+ T cells from PBMCs cultured with HCoV-NL63 spike peptides, taken after COVID-19 vaccination. This receptor was identified in a human donor who received a COVID-19 vaccine. Some clones in this sample may be carry-over from other donors' samples. In DNA, the CDR3 is TGTGCCAGCAGTTATCTTGGGTATCGCGAGCAGTACGTC. This gives the protein CASSYLGYREQYV.